The next 18 T cell receptor beta chains were all read from a single sample in a study of blood T cell repertoires in COVID-19 (dated by TCRdb to the early 2020s). The method was the immunoSEQ multiplex PCR assay. TCRdb's version of the immuneACCESS table is confined to in-frame rearrangements and falls short of the full clone set. An unresolved V gene accounts for under half of the shortfall where checked; the remainder is of unknown origin. This sample gives more than 85,000 clones in total; about four fifths of them show up just once. Roughly 25% of the sample lies in the top ten. The source material was peripheral blood. The receptors were gathered from a man between 70 and 80 years old with acute or convalescent COVID-19.

This chain connects TRBV9 to TRBJ2-7; maybe TRBD1 (6 bases). Germline V gives CDR1 SGDLS, CDR2 YYNGEE. The CDR3 covers 16 residues. V was pared by 2 bases and J by 0 bases, with 15 bases between. This CDR3 reads CASSVRGQSSSYEQYF. The CDR3 nucleotides are TGTGCCAGCAGCGTTAGAGGACAGTCCAGCTCCTACGAGCAGTACTTC.

The chain recombines TRBV6-5 with TRBJ2-3; D ambiguous. The CDR3 loop spans 14 amino acids. Trimming shortened V by 0 bases and J by 2 bases, and 6 bases separated the two germline ends. CDR1 and CDR2 from the germline V gene are MNHEY and SVGAGI. CDR3 sequence reads: CASSYSEHTDTQYF. In DNA, the CDR3 is TGTGCCAGCAGTTACTCAGAGCACACAGATACGCAGTATTTT.

Only a few counts were recorded for this clone. The chain links TRBV4-3 to TRBJ2-1; TRBD2 matches 12 bases. V gave up 3 bases and J gave up 6 bases; unmatched junction bases: 6. This CDR3 spans 16 amino acids. The V gene's germline CDR1 is LGHNA and CDR2 YSLEER. CDR3 sequence: CASSHWTSGKFNEQFF. The DNA for the CDR3 is TGCGCCAGCAGCCACTGGACTAGCGGGAAGTTCAATGAGCAGTTCTTC.

The chain recombines TRBV28 with TRBJ2-5; the D gene is possibly TRBD2 (5 bases). The germline V gene has CDR1 MDHEN and CDR2 SYDVKM. Trimming cost V 3 bases and J 9 bases, with 20 bases left between them. The CDR3 covers 15 residues. CDR3 sequence (DNA): TGTGCCAGCAGTTTCATGTCGATGGTCGGGCGGGCCCAGTACTTC. Its translation: CASSFMSMVGRAQYF.

This chain uses TRBV11-2 with TRBJ2-5, with D perhaps TRBD1 (5 bases). The CDR3 consists of 14 residues. V was clipped by 3 bases and J by 1 base, with 9 bases between them. CDR1 and CDR2 (germline): SGHAT, FQNNGV. CDR3 amino acids: CASSFNQGQETQYF. CDR3 DNA sequence: TGTGCCAGCAGCTTCAACCAGGGCCAAGAGACCCAGTACTTC. The complete variable domain, with remaining parts taken from reference TRBV11-2 and TRBJ2-5, reads EAGVAQSPRYKIIEKRQSVAFWCNPISGHATLYWYQQILGQGPKLLIQFQNNGVVDDSQLPKDRFSAERLKGVDSTLKIQPAKLEDSAVYLCASSFNQGQETQYFGPGTRLLVL.

The chain uses TRBV7-2 and TRBJ2-3; maybe TRBD1 (5 bases). Germline V gene data show CDR1 as SGHTA and CDR2 as FQGNSA. V was cut by 8 bases and J by 2 bases, with 14 bases left in between. The CDR3 consists of 14 residues. CDR3 nucleotides: TGTGCCAGCCTGCAAGGGGCTTTCACAGATACGCAGTATTTT. Encoded protein: CASLQGAFTDTQYF.

V and J are TRBV30 and TRBJ2-1; 8 bases fit TRBD1. Germline lookup yields CDR1 GTSNPN and CDR2 SVGIG (reference sequence). CDR3 size: 15 residues. Trimming at V came to 4 bases and at J to 4 bases, leaving 9 bases not matched to a gene. DNA of the CDR3: TGTGCCTGGATCCTTCCGGGACAGGCTTACAATGAGCAGTTCTTC. Protein product: CAWILPGQAYNEQFF.

The J gene is TRBJ1-5, the V gene TRBV27; D unresolved. This CDR3 contains 14 residues. Trimming left V 2 bases short and J 2 bases short, with 7 bases between. Per the germline V gene, CDR1 is MNHEY and CDR2 is SMNVEV (reference sequence). CDR3 nucleotides: TGTGCCAGCAGTTTAGAAGAGGGCAATCAGCCCCAGCATTTT. Translated, it gives CASSLEEGNQPQHF.

The genes are TRBV18 and TRBJ2-1; TRBD2 matches 9 bases. V was pared by 0 bases and J by 3 bases, with 3 bases of the junction left unmatched. Germline CDR1 KGHSH, CDR2 LQKENI. The CDR3 has 16 amino acids. CDR3 coding DNA: TGTGCCAGCTCACCACCGTCTAGCGGGGACTACAATGAGCAGTTCTTC. Protein product: CASSPPSSGDYNEQFF.

The chain couples TRBV29-1 to TRBJ2-5; 8 nucleotides line up with TRBD1. The CDR3 covers 12 residues. V dropped 6 bases and J dropped 2; count of bases not matched to a gene: 2. Germline assignment: CDR1 SQVTM and CDR2 ANQGSEA. The CDR3 DNA reads TGCAGCGTAGGACAGGGACAAGAGACCCAGTACTTC. It encodes CSVGQGQETQYF. The whole variable domain, remainder taken from reference TRBV29-1 and TRBJ2-5, is SAVISQKPSRDICQRGTSLTIQCQVDSQVTMMFWYRQQPGQSLTLIATANQGSEATYESGFVIDKFPISRPNLTFSTLTVSNMSPEDSSIYLCSVGQGQETQYFGPGTRLLVL.

J is TRBJ2-3 and V is TRBV10-3; 9 bases map to TRBD1. J lost 3 bases, V lost 6 bases, and 10 bases had no gene match. There are 16 residues in the CDR3. Germline CDR1 ENHRY, CDR2 SYGVKD. The chain's CDR3 is CAIRQDRGLGTDTQYF. In nucleotides, the CDR3 is TGTGCCATCAGACAGGACAGGGGATTAGGAACAGATACGCAGTATTTT.

Here the CDR3 reads CASSYEGETTGELFF. The CDR3, as DNA: TGTGCCAGCAGTTACGAGGGGGAGACCACCGGGGAGCTGTTTTTT. V gene TRBV6-2 or TRBV6-3 combines with J gene TRBJ2-2; maybe TRBD1 (6 bases). The V end was cut by 2 bases, the J end by 4 bases, with 11 bases between. The length of the CDR3 is 15 residues. Germline-derived CDR1 and CDR2 are MNHEY and SVGEGT.

The chain employs TRBV7-3 and TRBJ2-1, with 8 bases fitting TRBD1. Trimming at V came to 5 bases and at J to 11 bases, leaving 11 bases not matched to a gene. The germline V gene has CDR1 SGHTA and CDR2 FQGTGA. CDR3 length: 14 residues. In DNA, the CDR3 is TGTGCCAGCAGCCCAGCCGGAAACAGGGGGAAGCAGTTCTTC. Protein sequence: CASSPAGNRGKQFF.

This sequence joins TRBV6-2 or TRBV6-3 and TRBJ2-1; 7 nucleotides match TRBD2. CDR1 MNHEY and CDR2 SVGEGT come from the germline V gene. With V trimmed by 6 bases and J by 4 bases, 12 bases remained unmatched. The CDR3 extends over 16 amino acids. The CDR3 loop reads CASSRAPSGIYNEQFF. The CDR3 nucleotides read TGTGCCAGCAGCCGAGCCCCTAGCGGTATATACAATGAGCAGTTCTTC.

This clone was seen a few times. The rearrangement joins TRBV11-2 to TRBJ1-4; D gene ambiguous. Germline CDR1 is SGHAT and CDR2 is FQNNGV. This CDR3 comprises 13 residues. V dropped 3 bases and J dropped 8 bases, with 10 bases sitting between them. This chain's CDR3 is CASSFSGSEKLFF. CDR3 DNA sequence: TGTGCCAGCAGCTTTTCCGGGAGCGAAAAACTGTTTTTT. The variable domain in full, with the rest retrieved from reference TRBV11-2 and TRBJ1-4, is EAGVAQSPRYKIIEKRQSVAFWCNPISGHATLYWYQQILGQGPKLLIQFQNNGVVDDSQLPKDRFSAERLKGVDSTLKIQPAKLEDSAVYLCASSFSGSEKLFFGSGTQLSVL.

This clone was counted between two and nine times. V usage is TRBV5-4 and J usage is TRBJ1-4; D call uncertain. This CDR3 contains 13 residues. Between the trimmed V and J ends, which lost 0 bases and 8 bases, there was a span of 8 bases. CDR1 is SGHNT, CDR2 YYREEE, per germline (reference sequence). CDR3 in amino acids: CASSLGAKEKLFF. The CDR3 DNA reads as TGTGCCAGCAGCTTGGGGGCAAAGGAAAAACTGTTTTTT.

CDR3 coding DNA: TGCAGCGTTGAATTGGGGCCTGGAAACACCATATATTTT. It encodes CSVELGPGNTIYF. This chain links TRBV29-1 with TRBJ1-3; D is possibly TRBD1 (5 bases). Trimming stripped 2 bases from V and 2 bases from J, with 7 bases between. The CDR3 is 13 residues long. The germline gives CDR1 SQVTM, CDR2 ANQGSEA.

The sample holds one count of this clone. The CDR3 DNA reads as TGCGCCAGCAGCCTCGGGACTAGCGGGTATCCATTGTTGGGGACCCAGTACTTC. Protein product: CASSLGTSGYPLLGTQYF. The chain links TRBV5-1 to TRBJ2-5; 12 nucleotides align to TRBD2. The CDR3 spans 18 residues. The germline gives CDR1 SGHRS, CDR2 YFSETQ. The ends lost 4 bases at V and 7 bases at J; junction bases unmatched: 17.